The 9 T cell receptor beta chains given below trace back to one sample, sequenced in a study of blood T cell repertoires in COVID-19. Libraries were prepared by immunoSEQ multiplex PCR; TCRdb keeps only in-frame clonotypes and omits some of them. The sample has roughly 300,000 clones; 85% are singletons. The sequencing input was PBMCs or T cells enriched from blood (not recorded which). The receptors stem from a woman in her 50s who had recovered from COVID-19.

The chain combines TRBV15 with TRBJ1-3, with D perhaps matching TRBD1 (5 bases). V dropped 0 bases and J dropped 4 bases, with 13 bases sitting between them. This CDR3 has 16 amino acids. Per germline, CDR1 LNHNV and CDR2 YYDKDF (reference sequence). CDR3 bases: TGTGCCACCAGCAGAGATGATGGCAGGGCCGGAAACACCATATATTTT. Translating it yields CATSRDDGRAGNTIYF. The whole variable domain, remainder taken from reference TRBV15 and TRBJ1-3, is DAMVIQNPRYQVTQFGKPVTLSCSQTLNHNVMYWYQQKSSQAPKLLFHYYDKDFNNEADTPDNFQSRRPNTSFCFLDIRSPGLGDTAMYLCATSRDDGRAGNTIYFGEGSWLTVV.

The chain couples TRBV19 to TRBJ2-7; TRBD1 matches at 9 bases. CDR3 length: 14 amino acids. The germline gives CDR1 LNHDA, CDR2 SQIVND (reference sequence). V shed 5 bases, J shed 5 bases, and the junction held 7 bases outside the gene matches. CDR3 bases: TGTGCCAGTAGTTTCCAGGGACAGGGCCACGAGCAGTACTTC. Its protein product is CASSFQGQGHEQYF.

The rearrangement links TRBV9 to TRBJ1-4; the match to TRBD1 covers 8 bases. The CDR3 is 15 residues long. CDR1 and CDR2 from the germline V gene are SGDLS and YYNGEE. The V segment lost 1 base and the J segment 3 bases; nucleotides outside the gene matches: 2. DNA of the CDR3: TGTGCCAGCAGCGTACAGGGGGCCTCTAATGAAAAACTGTTTTTT. Protein: CASSVQGASNEKLFF.

The chain's CDR3 is CASSYRDRVYGYTF. The CDR3 nucleotides read TGTGCCAGCAGCTACCGGGACAGGGTATATGGCTACACCTTC. The chain joins TRBV7-8 to TRBJ1-2; TRBD1 matches at 9 bases. There are 14 residues in the CDR3. V lost 4 bases to trimming and J lost 5 bases; unmatched junction nucleotides: 5. Germline V CDR1 and CDR2: SGHVS, FQNEAQ.

V usage is TRBV7-9 and J usage is TRBJ1-5; TRBD1 matches 7 bases. This CDR3 contains 16 residues. CDR1 is SEHNR, CDR2 FQNEAQ, per germline (reference sequence). V lost 5 bases, J lost 0 bases, and 7 bases stayed unmatched. This CDR3 reads CASSPLGTASNQPQHF. The DNA of the CDR3 is TGTGCCAGCAGCCCCCTAGGGACAGCTAGCAATCAGCCCCAGCATTTT. The full variable domain, completed using reference TRBV7-9 and TRBJ1-5, is DTGVSQNPRHKITKRGQNVTFRCDPISEHNRLYWYRQTLGQGPEFLTYFQNEAQLEKSRLLSDRFSAERPKGSFSTLEIQRTEQGDSAMYLCASSPLGTASNQPQHFGDGTRLSIL.

The V call is TRBV9, the J call TRBJ1-2; 9 nucleotides line up with TRBD1. The germline gives CDR1 SGDLS, CDR2 YYNGEE. The CDR3 is 15 amino acids. J lost 2 bases, V lost 3 bases, and 5 bases had no gene match. The CDR3 DNA reads TGTGCCAGCAGCGCAGCCGGGACAGGGAACTATGGCTACACCTTC. Amino acids: CASSAAGTGNYGYTF.

The chain uses TRBV7-6 and TRBJ1-1; no clear D gene. Germline CDR1 and CDR2: SGHVS and FNYEAQ. The ends were cut back, 2 bases at V and 0 bases at J, with 10 bases in the middle. This CDR3 spans 15 amino acids. The CDR3 bases are TGTGCCAGCAGCTTAAGTCCGGTAATGAACACTGAAGCTTTCTTT. It specifies CASSLSPVMNTEAFF.

The rearrangement links TRBV10-2 to TRBJ2-5; 13 bases are shared with TRBD2. The CDR3 consists of 16 residues. CDR1 and CDR2 from the germline V gene are WSHSY and SAAADI. V lost 8 bases and J lost 4; bases outside the gene matches: 10. CDR3 sequence reads: CASRILTSGGGETQYF. DNA for the CDR3: TGCGCCAGCCGCATTCTCACTAGCGGGGGGGGAGAGACCCAGTACTTC.

This clone has just a few counts. The V gene is TRBV5-1, the J gene TRBJ1-1; D is perhaps TRBD1 (6 bases). Germline CDR1 and CDR2: SGHRS and YFSETQ. CDR3 length equals 17 residues. Trimming stripped 1 base from V and 1 base from J, with 17 bases between. As DNA, the CDR3 is TGCGCCAGCAGCTTGTTAGTGACAGGTCCAACGAACACTGAAGCTTTCTTT. Translating gives CASSLLVTGPTNTEAFF.